This is a list of T cell receptor beta chains from one sample in a study of CD8+CD57+ T cells in acquired aplastic anemia. TCRdb re-called the reads with MiXCR, one entry per CDR3 protein. Of 270,000 or so distinct CDR3 sequences in the sample, roughly 82% were seen once. Sample: sorted CD4+, CD8+, or CD8+CD57+ T cells (not recorded which) from PBMCs. The source of these receptors is a human donor with aplastic anemia. Both conserved end residues are part of each CDR3. D genes are given only for firm matches. Clone size is shown for a subset of rows, as once, few, many or a class of expanded clone.

size	D	V	J	DNA	CDR3
.	.	TRBV20-1	TRBJ2-1	TGCAGTGCCAGAGCACCCTTACCGAAACTGTCGAATGAGCAGTTCTTC	CSARAPLPKLSNEQFF
.	TRBD1	TRBV7-2	TRBJ1-2	TGTGCCAGCAGCTTGACAGGGGGCGCCGATTGTGACTACACCTTC	CASSLTGGADCDYTF
.	TRBD1	TRBV15	TRBJ2-7	TGTGCCACCAGCAGAGGGAGACCGGGACAGTCCTCCTACGAGCAGTACTTC	CATSRGRPGQSSYEQYF
.	.	TRBV20-1	TRBJ1-2	TGCAGTGCTTCGGAAGGCTATGGCTACACCTTC	CSASEGYGYTF
few	TRBD1	TRBV4-2	TRBJ1-1	TGTGCCAGCAGCCCAGGGGGGGGCGGCCTACATGAAGCTTTCTTT	CASSPGGGGLHEAFF
.	.	TRBV5-4	TRBJ2-5	TGTGCCAGCAGCTTTGAAAGAAAGCAAGAGACCCAGTACTTC	CASSFERKQETQYF
many	.	TRBV7-8	TRBJ2-3	TGTGCCAGCAGCTTAGCGGGAAGCCCCGATACGCAGTATTTC	CASSLAGSPDTQYF
.	TRBD2	TRBV7-6	TRBJ2-3	TGTGCCAGCAGCTTACCCAGACTAGCGGGGGGGCTCCCAGATACGCAGTATTTT	CASSLPRLAGGLPDTQYF
.	TRBD2	TRBV7-2	TRBJ2-7	TGTGCCAGCAGCTCACAGACTAGCGGGGGCGTATACGAGCAGTACTTC	CASSSQTSGGVYEQYF
.	.	TRBV2	TRBJ2-3	TGTGCCAGCAGCTTTTTAGAGCCAGATAAGCAGTATTTT	CASSFLEPDKQYF
.	TRBD1	TRBV5-1	TRBJ2-7	TGTGCCAGCAGCGGACAGGGGGTCGACGAGCAGTACTTC	CASSGQGVDEQYF
.	.	TRBV7-8	TRBJ2-3	TGTGCCAGCAGCTTTGGGTCGGACGCGCAGTATTTT	CASSFGSDAQYF
.	TRBD2	TRBV7-9	TRBJ2-3	TGTGCCTACGAGGTAGCGGGGTACCAAGAGACCCAGTATTTT	CAYEVAGYQETQYF
.	TRBD1	TRBV20-1	TRBJ2-7	TGCAGTGCTTCCGGGACAGGGGGCTCCTACGAGCAGTACTTC	CSASGTGGSYEQYF
many	.	TRBV12-3/TRBV12-4	TRBJ2-2	TGTGCCAGCAGTTTGAACAGGGCCGAAGTGAACACCGGGGAGCTGTTTTTT	CASSLNRAEVNTGELFF
.	TRBD1	TRBV7-2	TRBJ1-1	TGTGCCAGCAGCTTAGATGTGACAGGGAAAGTTGAAGGTTTCTTT	CASSLDVTGKVEGFF
.	TRBD1	TRBV29-1	TRBJ2-6	TGCAGCGTTGAAGATGAATTGGGTATTCTGGGGACAGAGAGCTCTGGGGCCAACGTCCTGACTTTC	CSVEDELGILGTESSGANVLTF
.	.	TRBV5-1	TRBJ2-1	TGCGCCAGCAGCCAGGGCCTTATCCACGCGCAGTTCTTC	CASSQGLIHAQFF
once	.	TRBV7-2	TRBJ1-2	TGTGCCAGCAGCTTGCAGAGGGACGGGCTTGTATATTGCTACACCTTC	CASSLQRDGLVYCYTF
.	.	TRBV7-8	TRBJ1-6	TGTGCCAGCAGCTTAGGGGAGGGCCCCTATACTCAGTACCTCCACTTT	CASSLGEGPYTQYLHF
.	TRBD2	TRBV7-8	TRBJ2-1	TGTGCCAGCAGCTTAGCGGGAGGGCCCGATACGGGGGGTAAGTTCTTC	CASSLAGGPDTGGKFF
.	.	TRBV7-9	TRBJ1-4	TGTGCCAGCAGCTTTGACGAAAGCGGGGGGAATGATAAGCTGTTTTTT	CASSFDESGGNDKLFF
.	.	TRBV9	TRBJ1-2	TGTGCCAGCAGCTTCGGGACTAACGGAATAGAAACGCGCTACACCTTC	CASSFGTNGIETRYTF
once	.	TRBV2	TRBJ2-3	TGTGCCAGCAGGGACGCGTATACCAATACGCACCATTTT	CASRDAYTNTHHF
.	.	TRBV7-9	TRBJ2-3	.	CAGHGARETQYLCF
.	.	TRBV2	TRBJ1-5	TGTGCCAGCAGTTTCGGGGAAAGCCATGAGCCCCAGCATTTT	CASSFGESHEPQHF
once	.	TRBV7-3	TRBJ2-5	TGTGCCAGCAGCTTACGAGGGCAACAGACCCAGTACTTC	CASSLRGQQTQYF
few	TRBD2	TRBV19	TRBJ2-1	TGTGCCAGTAGTGCAAGACTAGCGGGCACCTACAATGAGCAGTTCTTC	CASSARLAGTYNEQFF
.	.	TRBV25-1	TRBJ1-1	TGTGCCAGCAGTGAATATCCCCAAACAGGGACTGGGAAAGCTTTCTTT	CASSEYPQTGTGKAFF
.	.	TRBV15	TRBJ2-3	TGTGCCAGCAGTGGAGCCAATAACAAAGAGCCCCAGTATTTT	CASSGANNKEPQYF
.	.	TRBV20-1	TRBJ2-1	TGCAGTGCTAGAAGAGGGGATTCCTACAATGAGCAGTTCTTC	CSARRGDSYNEQFF
.	.	TRBV9	TRBJ1-6	TGTGCCAGCGGAGGGACTGGGAACATTCAGTACTTCCACTTT	CASGGTGNIQYFHF
.	.	TRBV7-8	TRBJ2-7	TGTGCCAGCAGCGTGCCAGGGCCCCTACTCTACGAGCAGTACTTC	CASSVPGPLLYEQYF
once	.	TRBV7-8	TRBJ2-1	TGTGCCAGCAGCTTAGCGGGAGGAGGCTCAAGCTCCTACTTCTTC	CASSLAGGGSSSYFF
.	.	TRBV6-2/TRBV6-3	TRBJ1-6	TGTGCCAGCAGTGTAGGGGGGGGCAGGGGTAATTCACCCCTCCACTTT	CASSVGGGRGNSPLHF
.	.	TRBV5-6	TRBJ2-3	TGTGCCAGCAGCTTGGAGGGGGGTGGGCTTACGCAGTATTTT	CASSLEGGGLTQYF
.	.	TRBV2	TRBJ2-5	TGTGCCAGCGGTGAAGGGTGGGGGGCAGGGGAGACCCAGGACTTC	CASGEGWGAGETQDF
.	.	TRBV19	TRBJ2-1	TGTACCAGTAGTATAGGGAGAGGTCCCGGTGAGCAGTTCTTC	CTSSIGRGPGEQFF
few	.	TRBV7-2	TRBJ1-3	TGTGCCAGCAGCTTGCAGGGGTCAGGAAACACCATATATTTT	CASSLQGSGNTIYF
.	TRBD2	TRBV2	TRBJ2-1	TGTGCCAGCGGCTTTAAAAGCAGCGGGGGGAGCGATGAGCAGTTCTTC	CASGFKSSGGSDEQFF
.	.	TRBV2	TRBJ2-3	TGTCCCAGGGGGGGGGAGCACACAGATACGCAGTATTTT	CPRGGEHTDTQYF